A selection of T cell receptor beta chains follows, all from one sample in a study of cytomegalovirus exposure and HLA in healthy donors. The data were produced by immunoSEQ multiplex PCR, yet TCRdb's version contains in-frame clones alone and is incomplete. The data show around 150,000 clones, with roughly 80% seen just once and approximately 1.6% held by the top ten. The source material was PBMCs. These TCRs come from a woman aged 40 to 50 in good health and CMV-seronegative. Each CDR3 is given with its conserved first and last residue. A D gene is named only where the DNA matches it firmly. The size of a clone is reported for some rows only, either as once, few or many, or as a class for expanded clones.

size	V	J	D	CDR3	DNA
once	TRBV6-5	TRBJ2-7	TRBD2	CASSLTSGSTYEQYF	TGTGCCAGCAGTTTGACTAGCGGGAGTACCTACGAGCAGTACTTC
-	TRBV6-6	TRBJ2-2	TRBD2	CASSFAGVGELFF	TGTGCCAGCAGTTTCGCGGGGGTCGGGGAGCTGTTTTTT
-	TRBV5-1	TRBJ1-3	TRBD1	CASSSQGVFSGNTIYF	TGCGCCAGCAGCTCCCAGGGGGTATTTTCTGGAAACACCATATATTTT
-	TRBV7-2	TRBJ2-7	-	CASSLVQYEQYF	TGTGCCAGCAGCTTAGTTCAGTACGAGCAGTACTTC
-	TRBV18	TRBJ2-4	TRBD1	CASSLNARGTELAKNIQYF	TGTGCCAGCTCACTAAACGCTAGAGGGACAGAACTAGCCAAAAACATTCAGTACTTC
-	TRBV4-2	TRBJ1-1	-	CASSQPGGNTEAFF	TGTGCCAGCAGCCAGCCGGGGGGTAACACTGAAGCTTTCTTT
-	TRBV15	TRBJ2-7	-	CATSRDLRGEQYF	TGTGCCACCAGCAGAGATCTTCGGGGGGAGCAGTACTTC
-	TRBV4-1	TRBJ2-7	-	CASSQAPGGSTGSEQYF	TGCGCCAGCAGCCAAGCACCTGGGGGATCAACAGGGTCCGAGCAGTACTTC
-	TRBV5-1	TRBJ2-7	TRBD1	CASSPGQLYSYEQYF	TGCGCCAGCAGCCCGGGACAGTTGTACTCCTACGAGCAGTACTTC
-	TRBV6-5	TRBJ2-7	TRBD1	CASSYSRKQGALEQYF	TGTGCCAGCAGTTACTCCCGAAAACAGGGGGCGCTCGAGCAGTACTTC
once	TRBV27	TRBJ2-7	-	CASSLSRGSYEQYF	TGTGCCAGCAGTTTATCTCGGGGGAGCTACGAGCAGTACTTC
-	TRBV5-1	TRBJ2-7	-	CASSSGQANEQYF	TGCGCCAGCAGCTCGGGACAAGCTAACGAGCAGTACTTC
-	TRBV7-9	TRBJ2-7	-	CASSSPLASYEQYF	TGTGCCAGCAGCTCTCCTCTAGCCTCCTACGAGCAGTACTTC
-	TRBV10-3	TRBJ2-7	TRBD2	CAISTSGGVYEQYF	TGTGCCATCAGTACTAGCGGGGGGGTCTACGAGCAGTACTTC
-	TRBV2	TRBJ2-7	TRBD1	CASSEALLYRGNYEQYF	TGTGCCAGCAGTGAAGCGCTTCTCTACAGGGGTAACTACGAGCAGTACTTC
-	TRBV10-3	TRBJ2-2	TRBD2	CAISDGIAGGANTGELFF	TGTGCCATCAGTGATGGGATAGCGGGGGGCGCGAACACCGGGGAGCTGTTTTTT
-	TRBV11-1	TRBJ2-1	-	CASSLGPFRGENEQFF	TGTGCCAGCAGTCTCGGTCCTTTCCGTGGAGAGAATGAGCAGTTCTTC
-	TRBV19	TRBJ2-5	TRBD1	CASSTPSRQGLQETQYF	TGTGCCAGTAGTACCCCAAGCCGACAGGGCCTCCAAGAGACCCAGTACTTC
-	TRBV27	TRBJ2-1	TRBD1	CASSFPGQLYNEQFF	TGTGCCAGCAGTTTCCCGGGACAGCTATACAATGAGCAGTTCTTC
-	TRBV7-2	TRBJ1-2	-	CASSFTGLGYTF	TGTGCCAGCAGCTTCACAGGTTTAGGCTACACCTTC
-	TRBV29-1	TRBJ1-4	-	CSVGRQNNEKLFF	TGCAGCGTTGGTAGACAGAATAATGAAAAACTGTTTTTT
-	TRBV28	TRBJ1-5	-	CASSLGSGENQPQHF	TGTGCCAGCAGTTTAGGATCAGGGGAGAATCAGCCCCAGCATTTT
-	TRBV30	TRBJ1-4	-	CAWSVLGASQGEKLFF	TGTGCCTGGAGTGTTTTGGGGGCCAGTCAGGGAGAAAAACTGTTTTTT
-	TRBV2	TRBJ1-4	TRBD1	CASREGADNEKLFF	TGTGCCAGCAGAGAGGGGGCAGATAATGAAAAACTGTTTTTT
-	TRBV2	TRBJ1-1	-	CASSWNRAEAFF	TGTGCCAGCAGCTGGAACAGGGCCGAAGCTTTCTTT
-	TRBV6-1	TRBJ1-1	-	CASSDQGTEAFF	TGTGCCAGCAGTGACCAGGGCACTGAAGCTTTCTTT
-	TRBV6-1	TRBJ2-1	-	CASRDPGPRGREQFF	TGTGCCAGCAGGGATCCGGGACCCAGGGGTCGCGAGCAGTTCTTC
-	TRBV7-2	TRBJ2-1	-	CASSLSGPHEQFF	TGTGCCAGCAGCTTAAGCGGGCCTCACGAGCAGTTCTTC
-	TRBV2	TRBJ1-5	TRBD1	CASSEGQGDQPQHF	TGTGCCAGCAGTGAAGGACAGGGCGATCAGCCCCAGCATTTT
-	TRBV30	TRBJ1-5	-	CAQGEDGPQHF	TGTGCCCAAGGGGAAGACGGGCCCCAGCATTTT
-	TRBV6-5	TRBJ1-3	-	CASSYSRDIGNTIYF	TGTGCCAGCAGTTACTCTAGGGACATAGGAAACACCATATATTTT
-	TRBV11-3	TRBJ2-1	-	CASSLGPITQGGYNEQFF	TGTGCCAGCAGCTTAGGCCCTATAACCCAGGGAGGCTACAATGAGCAGTTCTTC
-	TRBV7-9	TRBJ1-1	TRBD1	CASSIRTGNTEAFF	TGTGCCAGCAGCATACGGACAGGGAACACTGAAGCTTTCTTT
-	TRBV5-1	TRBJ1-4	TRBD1	CASSLDGGQGATNEKLFF	TGCGCCAGCAGCTTGGACGGGGGACAGGGGGCGACTAATGAAAAACTGTTTTTT
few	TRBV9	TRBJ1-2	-	CASSTEQRPNYGYTF	TGTGCCAGCAGCACCGAGCAACGCCCTAACTATGGCTACACCTTC
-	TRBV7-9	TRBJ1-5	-	CASSPREGGNQPQHF	TGTGCCAGCAGCCCCCGGGAAGGCGGCAATCAGCCCCAGCATTTT
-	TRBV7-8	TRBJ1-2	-	CASSSTGNYGYTF	TGTGCCAGCAGCAGTACAGGGAACTATGGCTACACCTTC
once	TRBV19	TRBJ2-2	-	CASSLLGQGGTGELFF	TGTGCCAGTAGTTTGCTCGGACAAGGGGGCACCGGGGAGCTGTTTTTT
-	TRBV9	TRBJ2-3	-	CASSVIQTDTQYF	TGTGCCAGCAGCGTAATACAAACAGATACGCAGTATTTT
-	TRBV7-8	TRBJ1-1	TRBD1	CASSSHPAEGAFEAFF	TGTGCCAGCAGCTCCCACCCCGCGGAGGGGGCTTTTGAAGCTTTCTTT
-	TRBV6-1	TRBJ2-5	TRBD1	CASSPPTGDGETQYF	TGTGCCAGCAGTCCACCAACAGGGGACGGGGAGACCCAGTACTTC
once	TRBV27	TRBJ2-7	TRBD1	CASWKSGTEGGGSYEQYF	TGTGCCAGCTGGAAATCCGGGACAGAGGGTGGGGGCTCCTACGAGCAGTACTTC
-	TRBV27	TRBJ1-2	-	CASSLSAGEFGYGYTF	TGTGCCAGCAGTTTATCCGCAGGGGAATTCGGCTATGGCTACACCTTC
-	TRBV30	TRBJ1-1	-	CAWREVGTEAFF	TGTGCCTGGAGGGAGGTAGGGACTGAAGCTTTCTTT
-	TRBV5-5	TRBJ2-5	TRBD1	CASSSRTGGKETQYF	TGTGCCAGCAGCTCACGGACAGGGGGCAAGGAGACCCAGTACTTC
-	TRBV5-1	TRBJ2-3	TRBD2	CASSLGTLAGGRTDTQYF	TGCGCCAGCAGCTTGGGAACCCTAGCGGGGGGGCGGACAGATACGCAGTATTTT
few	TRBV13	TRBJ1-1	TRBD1	CASRSQQGGLLEAFF	TGTGCCAGCAGATCACAACAGGGGGGGTTGCTAGAAGCTTTCTTT
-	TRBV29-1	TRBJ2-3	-	CSVELATDTQYF	TGCAGCGTTGAACTAGCGACAGATACGCAGTATTTT
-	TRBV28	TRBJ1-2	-	CASSLTDSLNYGYTF	TGTGCCAGCAGTTTAACAGACAGTCTCAACTATGGCTACACCTTC
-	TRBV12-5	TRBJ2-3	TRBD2	CASGLVLAGGTDTQYF	TGTGCTAGTGGTTTGGTACTGGCGGGGGGCACAGATACGCAGTATTTT
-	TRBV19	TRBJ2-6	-	CASSIPSSGANVLTF	TGTGCCAGTAGTATCCCCAGTTCTGGGGCCAACGTCCTGACTTTC
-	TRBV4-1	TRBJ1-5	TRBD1	CASSGTGPNQPQHF	TGCGCCAGCAGCGGGACAGGGCCCAATCAGCCCCAGCATTTT
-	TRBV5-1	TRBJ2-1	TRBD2	CASSSGAGGPYNEQFF	TGCGCCAGCAGCTCGGGAGCGGGGGGACCCTACAATGAGCAGTTCTTC
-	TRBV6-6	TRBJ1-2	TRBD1	CASRETGAGYGYTF	TGTGCCAGCAGAGAGACAGGGGCGGGGTATGGCTACACCTTC